This T cell receptor (beta chain) stems from a study of T-cell memory formation after mild COVID-19. TCRdb reanalysed the 5' RACE reads using MiXCR and keeps one entry per CDR3 protein. The sample yields 470,000 or so distinct CDR3 sequences, 20% to 25% seen once. The CDR3 has 14 amino acids. With V trimmed by 6 bases and J by 6 bases, 12 bases remained unmatched. CDR1 is DFQATT and CDR2 is SNEGSKA in the germline V gene (reference sequence). The origin of this receptor is an adult woman who had mild COVID-19 (a few samples of this study predate the infection). Cell type and time point are not known. The chain links TRBV20-1 to TRBJ2-7; 9 bases are a match to TRBD2. Sequenced material: PBMCs or a T cell subset sorted from them (not recorded which). CDR3 coding DNA: TGCAGTGCCCCCCGACCGGGACTAGCAATCGAGCAGTACTTC. Amino acids: CSAPRPGLAIEQYF.